What follows are 3 T cell receptor beta chains derived from one specimen sequenced in a study of cytomegalovirus exposure and HLA in healthy donors. Assay: immunoSEQ multiplex PCR; the TCRdb copy retains only in-frame clones and omits some. Among hundreds of thousands of clones listed, 86% were seen once. Sequenced: PBMCs. These receptors were taken from a woman aged 18-29 years in good health and CMV-seronegative.

The rearrangement links TRBV5-1 to TRBJ1-5; the D is unclear. Germline CDR1 is SGHRS and CDR2 is YFSETQ. Trimming cost V 5 bases and J 6 bases, with 12 bases left between them. The length of the CDR3 is 13 residues. The CDR3 sequence is CASSVAGFQPQHF. The CDR3 DNA is TGCGCCAGCAGTGTTGCGGGGTTTCAGCCCCAGCATTTT.

The chain employs TRBV6-5 and TRBJ1-1, with D uncertain. The CDR3 loop spans 15 amino acids. Per the germline V gene, CDR1 is MNHEY and CDR2 is SVGAGI. Trimming pared 4 bases from V and 10 bases from J, leaving 22 bases between. The DNA of the CDR3 is TGTGCCAGCAGTTCCCAAGCCCGGGGAGAAGCCGGAGCTTTCTTT. This translates into CASSSQARGEAGAFF.

The rearrangement joins TRBV7-2 to TRBJ1-5; 11 bases are a match to TRBD1. Germline lookup yields CDR1 SGHTA and CDR2 FQGNSA. The CDR3 extends over 16 amino acids. The junction had 7 bases not matched to a gene; V was cut back by 2 bases and J by 7 bases. CDR3 in DNA: TGTGCCAGCAGCTTAATGGGACAGGGGGGCCTACAGCCCCAGCATTTT. Translation gives CASSLMGQGGLQPQHF. The full variable domain, in which reference TRBV7-2 and TRBJ1-5 provide the parts outside the CDR3, is GAGVSQSPSNKVTEKGKDVELRCDPISGHTALYWYRQSLGQGLEFLIYFQGNSAPDKSGLPSDRFSAERTGGSVSTLTIQRTQQEDSAVYLCASSLMGQGGLQPQHFGDGTRLSIL.